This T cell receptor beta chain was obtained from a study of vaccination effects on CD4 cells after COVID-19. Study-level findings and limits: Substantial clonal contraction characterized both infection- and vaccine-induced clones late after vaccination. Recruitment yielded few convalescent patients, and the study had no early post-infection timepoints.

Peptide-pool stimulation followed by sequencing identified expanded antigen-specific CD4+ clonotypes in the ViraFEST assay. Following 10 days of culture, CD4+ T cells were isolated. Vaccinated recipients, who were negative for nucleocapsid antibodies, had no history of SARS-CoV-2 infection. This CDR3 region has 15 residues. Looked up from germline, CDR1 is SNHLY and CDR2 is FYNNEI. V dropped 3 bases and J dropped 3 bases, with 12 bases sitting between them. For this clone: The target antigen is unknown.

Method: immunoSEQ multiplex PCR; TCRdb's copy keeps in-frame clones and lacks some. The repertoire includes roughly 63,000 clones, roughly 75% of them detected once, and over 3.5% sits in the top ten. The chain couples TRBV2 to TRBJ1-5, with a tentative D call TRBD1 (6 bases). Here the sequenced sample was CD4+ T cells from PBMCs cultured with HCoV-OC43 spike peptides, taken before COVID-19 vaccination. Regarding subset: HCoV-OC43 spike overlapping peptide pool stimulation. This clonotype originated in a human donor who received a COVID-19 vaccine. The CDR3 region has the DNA TGTGCCAGCAGTGAGGAGGGGGTCTTCAATCAGCCCCAGCATTTT. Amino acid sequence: CASSEEGVFNQPQHF.